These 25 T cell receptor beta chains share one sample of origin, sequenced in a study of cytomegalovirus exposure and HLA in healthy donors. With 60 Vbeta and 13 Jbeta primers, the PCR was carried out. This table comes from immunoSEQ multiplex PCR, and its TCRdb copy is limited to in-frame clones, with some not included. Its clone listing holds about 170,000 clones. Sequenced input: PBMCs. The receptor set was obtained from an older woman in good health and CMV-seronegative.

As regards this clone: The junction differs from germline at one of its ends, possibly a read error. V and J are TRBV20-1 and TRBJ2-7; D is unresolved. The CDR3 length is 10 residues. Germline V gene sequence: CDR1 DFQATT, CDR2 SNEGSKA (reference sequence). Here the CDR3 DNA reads TGCAGTGCTGGCTCCCACGAGCAGTACTTC. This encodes CSAGSHEQYF.

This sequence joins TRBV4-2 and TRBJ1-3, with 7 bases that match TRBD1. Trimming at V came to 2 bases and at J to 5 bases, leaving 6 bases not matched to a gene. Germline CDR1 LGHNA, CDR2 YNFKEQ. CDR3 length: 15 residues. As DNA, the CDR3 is TGTGCCAGCAGCCAAAACACAGGGGTGAGAAACACCATATATTTT. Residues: CASSQNTGVRNTIYF.

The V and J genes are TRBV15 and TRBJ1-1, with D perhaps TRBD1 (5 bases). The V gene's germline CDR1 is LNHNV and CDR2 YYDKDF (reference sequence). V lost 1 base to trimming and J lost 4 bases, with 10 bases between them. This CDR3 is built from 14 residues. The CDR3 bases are TGTGCCACCAGCAGAGGGGGCCCGGGCACTGAAGCTTTCTTT. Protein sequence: CATSRGGPGTEAFF.

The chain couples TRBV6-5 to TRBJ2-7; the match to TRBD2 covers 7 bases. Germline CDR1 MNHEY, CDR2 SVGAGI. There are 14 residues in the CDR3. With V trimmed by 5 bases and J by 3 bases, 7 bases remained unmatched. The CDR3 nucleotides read TGTGCCAGCAGTCAAGCGGGAAGTGTCTACGAGCAGTACTTC. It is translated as CASSQAGSVYEQYF.

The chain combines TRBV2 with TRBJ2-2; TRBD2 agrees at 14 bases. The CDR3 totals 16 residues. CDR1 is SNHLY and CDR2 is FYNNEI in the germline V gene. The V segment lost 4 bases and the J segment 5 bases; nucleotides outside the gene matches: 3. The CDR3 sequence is CASSGGLAGVTGELFF. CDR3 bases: TGTGCCAGCAGTGGGGGACTAGCGGGAGTTACCGGGGAGCTGTTTTTT.

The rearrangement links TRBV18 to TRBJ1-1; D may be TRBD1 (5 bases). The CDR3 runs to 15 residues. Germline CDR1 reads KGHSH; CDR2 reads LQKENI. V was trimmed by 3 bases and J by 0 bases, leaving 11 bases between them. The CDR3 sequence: CASSPDIVMNTEAFF. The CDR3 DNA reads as TGTGCCAGCTCACCGGACATAGTTATGAACACTGAAGCTTTCTTT.

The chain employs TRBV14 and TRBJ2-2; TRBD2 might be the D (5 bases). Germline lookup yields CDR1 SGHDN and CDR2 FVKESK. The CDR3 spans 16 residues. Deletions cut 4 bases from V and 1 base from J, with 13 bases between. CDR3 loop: CASSPHNGVNTGELFF. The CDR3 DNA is TGTGCCAGCAGCCCCCATAACGGGGTGAACACCGGGGAGCTGTTTTTT.

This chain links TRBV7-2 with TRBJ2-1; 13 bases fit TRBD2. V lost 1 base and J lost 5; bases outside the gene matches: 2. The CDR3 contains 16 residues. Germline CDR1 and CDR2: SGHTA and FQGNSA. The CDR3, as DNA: TGTGCCAGCAGCTTAGTCGGGACTAGCGGGGACAATGAGCAGTTCTTC. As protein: CASSLVGTSGDNEQFF.

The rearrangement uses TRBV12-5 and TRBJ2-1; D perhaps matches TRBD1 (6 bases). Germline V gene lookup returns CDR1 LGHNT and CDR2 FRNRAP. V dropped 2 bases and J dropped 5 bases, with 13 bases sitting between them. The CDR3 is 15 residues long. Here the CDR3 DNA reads TGTGCTAGTGGTTTGACGGGACACCCCCACAATGAGCAGTTCTTC. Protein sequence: CASGLTGHPHNEQFF.

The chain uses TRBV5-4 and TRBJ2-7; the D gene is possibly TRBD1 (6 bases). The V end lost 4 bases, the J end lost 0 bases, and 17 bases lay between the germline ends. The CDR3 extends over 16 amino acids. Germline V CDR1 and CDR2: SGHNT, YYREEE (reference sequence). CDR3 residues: CASSLQRQASSYEQYF. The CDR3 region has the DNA TGTGCCAGCAGCCTACAGAGACAGGCTAGCTCCTACGAGCAGTACTTC.

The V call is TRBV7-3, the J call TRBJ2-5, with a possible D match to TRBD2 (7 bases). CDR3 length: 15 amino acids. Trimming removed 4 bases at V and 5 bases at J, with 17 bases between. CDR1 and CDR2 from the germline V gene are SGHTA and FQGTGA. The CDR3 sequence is CASSSLNGGQETQYF. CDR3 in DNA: TGTGCCAGCAGCTCACTTAACGGGGGGCAGGAGACCCAGTACTTC. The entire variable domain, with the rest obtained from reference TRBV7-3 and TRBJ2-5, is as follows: GAGVSQTPSNKVTEKGKYVELRCDPISGHTALYWYRQSLGQGPEFLIYFQGTGAADDSGLPNDRFFAVRPEGSVSTLKIQRTERGDSAVYLCASSSLNGGQETQYFGPGTRLLVL.

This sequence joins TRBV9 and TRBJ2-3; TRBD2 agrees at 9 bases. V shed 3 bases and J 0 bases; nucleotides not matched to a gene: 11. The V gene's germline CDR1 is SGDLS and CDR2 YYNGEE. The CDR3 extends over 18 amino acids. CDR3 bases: TGTGCCAGCAGCGCATCGACTAGCGGAAGTTATAGCACAGATACGCAGTATTTT. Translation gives CASSASTSGSYSTDTQYF.

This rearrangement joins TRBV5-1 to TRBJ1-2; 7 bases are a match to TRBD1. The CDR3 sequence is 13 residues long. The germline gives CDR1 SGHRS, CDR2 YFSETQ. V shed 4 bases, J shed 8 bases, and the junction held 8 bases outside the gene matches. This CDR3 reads CASSPRGGDGYTF. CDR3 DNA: TGCGCCAGCAGCCCTCGAGGGGGCGACGGCTACACCTTC.

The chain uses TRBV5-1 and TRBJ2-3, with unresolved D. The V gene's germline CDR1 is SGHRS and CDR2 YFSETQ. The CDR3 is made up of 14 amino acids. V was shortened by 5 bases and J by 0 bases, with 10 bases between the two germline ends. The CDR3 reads CASSKLVSTDTQYF. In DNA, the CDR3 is TGCGCCAGCAGTAAACTGGTTAGCACAGATACGCAGTATTTT. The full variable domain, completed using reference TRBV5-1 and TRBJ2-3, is KAGVTQTPRYLIKTRGQQVTLSCSPISGHRSVSWYQQTPGQGLQFLFEYFSETQRNKGNFPGRFSGRQFSNSRSEMNVSTLELGDSALYLCASSKLVSTDTQYFGPGTRLTVL.

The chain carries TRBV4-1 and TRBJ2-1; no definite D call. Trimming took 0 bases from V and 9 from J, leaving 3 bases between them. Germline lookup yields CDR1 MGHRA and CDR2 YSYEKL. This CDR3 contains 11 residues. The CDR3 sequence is CASSQDGEQFF. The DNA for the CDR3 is TGCGCCAGCAGCCAAGACGGTGAGCAGTTCTTC.

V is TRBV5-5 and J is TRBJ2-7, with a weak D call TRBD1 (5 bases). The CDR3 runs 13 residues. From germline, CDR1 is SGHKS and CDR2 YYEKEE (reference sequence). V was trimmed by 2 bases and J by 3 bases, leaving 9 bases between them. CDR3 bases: TGTGCCAGCAGCTTAGTAGGGGACTACGAGCAGTACTTC. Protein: CASSLVGDYEQYF. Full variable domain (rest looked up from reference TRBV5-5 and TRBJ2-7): DAGVTQSPTHLIKTRGQQVTLRCSPISGHKSVSWYQQVLGQGPQFIFQYYEKEERGRGNFPDRFSARQFPNYSSELNVNALLLGDSALYLCASSLVGDYEQYFGPGTRLTVT.

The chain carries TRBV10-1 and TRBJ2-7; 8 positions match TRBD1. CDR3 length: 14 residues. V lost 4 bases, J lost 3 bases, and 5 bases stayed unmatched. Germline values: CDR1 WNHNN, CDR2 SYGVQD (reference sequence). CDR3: CASSAGGFGYEQYF. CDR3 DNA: TGCGCCAGCAGTGCAGGGGGCTTCGGCTACGAGCAGTACTTC.

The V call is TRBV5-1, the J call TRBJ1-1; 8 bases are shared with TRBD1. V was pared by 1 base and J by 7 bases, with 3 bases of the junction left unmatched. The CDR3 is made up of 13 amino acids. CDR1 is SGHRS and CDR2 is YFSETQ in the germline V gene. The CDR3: CASSLSTGVEAFF. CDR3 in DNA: TGCGCCAGCAGCTTGTCGACAGGGGTTGAAGCTTTCTTT.

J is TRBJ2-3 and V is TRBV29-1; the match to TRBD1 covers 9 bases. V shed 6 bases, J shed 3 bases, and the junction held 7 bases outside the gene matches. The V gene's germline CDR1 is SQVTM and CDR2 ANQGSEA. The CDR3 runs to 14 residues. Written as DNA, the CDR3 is TGCAGCGTAGTTGACAGGGGGAGGACAGATACGCAGTATTTT. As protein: CSVVDRGRTDTQYF.

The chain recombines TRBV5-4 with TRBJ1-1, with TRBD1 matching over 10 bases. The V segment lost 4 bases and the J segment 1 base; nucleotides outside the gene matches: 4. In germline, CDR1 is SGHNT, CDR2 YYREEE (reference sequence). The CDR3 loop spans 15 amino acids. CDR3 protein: CASSPDRGRNTEAFF. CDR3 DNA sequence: TGTGCCAGCAGCCCAGACAGGGGGCGGAACACTGAAGCTTTCTTT.

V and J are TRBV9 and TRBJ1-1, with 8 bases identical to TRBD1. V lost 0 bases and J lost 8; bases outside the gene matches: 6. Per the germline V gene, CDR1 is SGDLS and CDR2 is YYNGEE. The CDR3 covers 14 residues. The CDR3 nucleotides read TGTGCCAGCAGCGTAGGTGGACAGGGAACCGAAGCTTTCTTT. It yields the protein CASSVGGQGTEAFF.

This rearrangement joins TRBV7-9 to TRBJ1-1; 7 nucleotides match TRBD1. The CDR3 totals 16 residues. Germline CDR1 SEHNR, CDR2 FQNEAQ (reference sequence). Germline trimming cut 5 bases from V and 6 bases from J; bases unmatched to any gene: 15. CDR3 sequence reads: CASSMTGTVLQPEAFF. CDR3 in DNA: TGTGCCAGCAGCATGACCGGGACAGTCCTCCAGCCTGAAGCTTTCTTT.

CDR3 sequence reads: CASSLQLPGQGAEQYF. CDR3 bases: TGTGCCAGCAGCTTACAATTACCGGGACAGGGGGCCGAGCAGTACTTC. J is TRBJ2-7 and V is TRBV11-2, with 12 nucleotides matching TRBD1. Per germline, CDR1 SGHAT and CDR2 FQNNGV. V shed 2 bases and J 6 bases; nucleotides not matched to a gene: 8. The CDR3 is made up of 16 amino acids.

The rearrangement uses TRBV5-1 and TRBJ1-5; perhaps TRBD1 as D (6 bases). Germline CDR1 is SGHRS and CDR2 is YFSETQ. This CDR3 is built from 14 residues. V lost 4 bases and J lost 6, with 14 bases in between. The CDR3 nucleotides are TGCGCCAGCAGCAAGGGGGTAGGTGGTCAGCCCCAGCATTTT. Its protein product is CASSKGVGGQPQHF.

CDR3 region: CASSLVSQLNTEAFF. As DNA, the CDR3 is TGTGCCAGCAGCTTAGTGTCTCAGTTGAACACTGAAGCTTTCTTT. The chain employs TRBV7-8 and TRBJ1-1; D gene ambiguous. The V and J ends lost 1 base and 0 bases respectively, with 9 bases between them. The CDR3 totals 15 residues. Germline loops: CDR1 SGHVS, CDR2 FQNEAQ.